This T cell receptor (beta chain) was sequenced during a study of Ad26.COV2.S vaccination and SARS-CoV-2 variants. Treatment here: around 19 received Ad26.COV2.S at low or high dose, single or two shots; about 5 received placebo; per-sample allocation not given. On day 63 after the first injection, vaccine and placebo recipients gave samples. Ad26.COV2.S expressed prefusion-stabilized spike from the original Wuhan strain. J lost 3 bases, V lost 0 bases, and 12 bases had no gene match. Germline CDR1 is ENHRY and CDR2 is SYGVKD. This CDR3 comprises 19 residues. Clones were read by immunoSEQ multiplex PCR, and TCRdb kept only the in-frame ones, dropping some. The sample lists hundreds of thousands of clones, around 87% occurring once.

Source: peripheral blood, taken in a trial of Ad26.COV2.S vaccine versus placebo. The rearrangement uses TRBV10-3 and TRBJ1-1; 11 bases are shared with TRBD1. The clonotype was recovered from a person aged 18-60 years who received the Ad26.COV2.S COVID-19 vaccine or a placebo. CDR3 protein: CAISESDLLRTGGYTEAFF. The CDR3 nucleotides are TGTGCCATCAGTGAGTCGGATCTTCTTCGGACAGGGGGCTACACTGAAGCTTTCTTT.